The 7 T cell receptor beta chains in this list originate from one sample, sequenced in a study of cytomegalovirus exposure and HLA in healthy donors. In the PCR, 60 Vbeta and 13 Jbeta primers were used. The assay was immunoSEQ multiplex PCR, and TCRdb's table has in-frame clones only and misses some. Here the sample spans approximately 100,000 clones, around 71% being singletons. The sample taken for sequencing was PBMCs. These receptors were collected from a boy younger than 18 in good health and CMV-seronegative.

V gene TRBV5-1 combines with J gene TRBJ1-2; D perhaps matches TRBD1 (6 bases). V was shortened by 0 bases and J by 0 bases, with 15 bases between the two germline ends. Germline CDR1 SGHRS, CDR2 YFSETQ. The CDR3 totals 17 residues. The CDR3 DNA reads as TGCGCCAGCAGCTTGGGGGCCCCGGGACACTCTAACTATGGCTACACCTTC. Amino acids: CASSLGAPGHSNYGYTF.

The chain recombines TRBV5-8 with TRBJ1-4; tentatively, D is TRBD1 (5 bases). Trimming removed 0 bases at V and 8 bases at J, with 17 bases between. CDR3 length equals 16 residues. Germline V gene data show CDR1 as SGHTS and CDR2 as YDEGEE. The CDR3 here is CASSLGQVPGEEKLFF. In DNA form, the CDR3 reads TGTGCCAGCAGCTTGGGTCAGGTCCCGGGGGAGGAAAAACTGTTTTTT.

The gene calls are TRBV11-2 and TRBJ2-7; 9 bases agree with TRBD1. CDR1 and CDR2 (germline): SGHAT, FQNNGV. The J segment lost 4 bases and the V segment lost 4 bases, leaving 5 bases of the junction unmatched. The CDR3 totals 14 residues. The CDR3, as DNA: TGTGCCAGCAGCTCCCGGGACAGGGAATACGAGCAGTACTTC. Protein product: CASSSRDREYEQYF.

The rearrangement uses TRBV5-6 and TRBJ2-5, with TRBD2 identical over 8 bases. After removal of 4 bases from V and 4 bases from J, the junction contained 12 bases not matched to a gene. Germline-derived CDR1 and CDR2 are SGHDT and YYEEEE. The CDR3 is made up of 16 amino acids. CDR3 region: CASSKDPAGESETQYF. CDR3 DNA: TGTGCCAGCAGCAAGGACCCAGCGGGGGAGTCAGAGACCCAGTACTTC.

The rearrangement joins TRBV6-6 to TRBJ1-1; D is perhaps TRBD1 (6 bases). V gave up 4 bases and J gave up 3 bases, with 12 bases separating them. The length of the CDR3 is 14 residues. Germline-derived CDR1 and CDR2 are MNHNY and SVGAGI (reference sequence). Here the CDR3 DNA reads TGTGCCAGCAGTTTCAGGGGTGGGGACACTGAAGCTTTCTTT. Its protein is CASSFRGGDTEAFF.

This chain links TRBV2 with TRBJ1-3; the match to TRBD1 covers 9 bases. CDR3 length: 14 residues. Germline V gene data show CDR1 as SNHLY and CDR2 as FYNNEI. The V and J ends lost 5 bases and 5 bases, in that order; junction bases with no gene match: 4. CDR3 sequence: CASSWDRARNTIYF. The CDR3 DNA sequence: TGTGCCAGCAGTTGGGACAGGGCTAGAAACACCATATATTTT.

The CDR3 nucleotides are TGTGCCAGCAGCCCAGGGCGGGAGGGCCCCTACGAGCAGTACTTC. Its translation is CASSPGREGPYEQYF. V usage is TRBV7-8 and J usage is TRBJ2-7; 9 bases are a match to TRBD2. This CDR3 has 15 residues. V was clipped by 5 bases and J by 2 bases; unmatched bases: 7. Looked up from germline, CDR1 is SGHVS and CDR2 is FQNEAQ.